The 21 T cell receptor beta chains below all came from one sample that was sequenced in a study of control samples from healthy donors and cancer patients. This table comes from immunoSEQ multiplex PCR, and its TCRdb copy is limited to in-frame clones, with some not included. The sample has about 99,000 clones; 85% to 90% are singletons. What was sequenced was PBMCs. The receptors here all came from a man aged 55 to 70 with lung cancer.

The V gene is TRBV10-3, the J gene TRBJ1-3, with D possibly matching TRBD1 (5 bases). The germline V gene has CDR1 ENHRY and CDR2 SYGVKD. Trimming pared 6 bases from V and 0 bases from J, leaving 9 bases between. The CDR3 runs 14 residues. CDR3: CAIRDMGSGNTIYF. The DNA for the CDR3 is TGTGCCATCAGGGACATGGGCTCTGGAAACACCATATATTTT.

The rearrangement joins TRBV7-9 to TRBJ1-1, with TRBD1 matching over 7 bases. V shed 5 bases and J 10 bases; nucleotides not matched to a gene: 7. This CDR3 is 12 amino acids long. In germline, CDR1 is SEHNR, CDR2 FQNEAQ (reference sequence). Here the CDR3 reads CASSRDREGAFF. The CDR3 DNA sequence: TGTGCCAGCAGCCGCGACAGGGAAGGAGCTTTCTTT.

The rearrangement uses TRBV3-1 (or the pseudogene TRBV3-2) and TRBJ2-1; D unclear. V was trimmed by 0 bases and J by 11 bases, leaving 5 bases between them. Germline V lookup: CDR1 LGHDT, CDR2 YNNKEL (reference sequence). The CDR3 loop spans 11 amino acids. The CDR3 nucleotides are TGTGCCAGCAGCCAAGACTGGCAGCAGTTCTTC. This sequence encodes CASSQDWQQFF.

J is TRBJ1-2 and V is TRBV7-2; possibly TRBD1 for D (6 bases). The V and J ends lost 0 bases and 8 bases respectively, with 16 bases between them. The germline V gene encodes CDR1 SGHTA and CDR2 FQGNSA. This CDR3 has 15 amino acids. CDR3 sequence: CASSLAVETGGGYTF. The CDR3 region has the DNA TGTGCCAGCAGCTTAGCGGTCGAGACAGGCGGAGGCTACACCTTC. Filled out from reference TRBV7-2 and TRBJ1-2, the complete variable domain reads GAGVSQSPSNKVTEKGKDVELRCDPISGHTALYWYRQSLGQGLEFLIYFQGNSAPDKSGLPSDRFSAERTGGSVSTLTIQRTQQEDSAVYLCASSLAVETGGGYTFGSGTRLTVV.

This sequence joins TRBV7-2 and TRBJ2-5; 10 bases map to TRBD2. The V and J ends lost 5 bases and 5 bases, in that order; junction bases with no gene match: 8. In germline, CDR1 is SGHTA, CDR2 FQGNSA. The CDR3 is made up of 15 amino acids. In DNA form, the CDR3 reads TGTGCCAGCAGCCCATTAGCGGGGGGTTCGGAGACCCAGTACTTC. Translation gives CASSPLAGGSETQYF.

This clone was detected only a few times. The gene calls are TRBV9 and TRBJ2-1; the match to TRBD2 covers 7 bases. With 3 bases clipped from V and 6 bases from J, the junction kept 6 bases outside the gene matches. Germline values: CDR1 SGDLS, CDR2 YYNGEE. The CDR3 covers 14 residues. CDR3 residues: CASSDWTRSNEQFF. The CDR3 DNA follows: TGTGCCAGCAGCGACTGGACTAGGTCCAATGAGCAGTTCTTC.

CDR3 DNA: TGTGCCAGCAGCCAAGGGACGAACACCGGGGAGCTGTTTTTT. Protein product: CASSQGTNTGELFF. The rearrangement joins TRBV3-1 (or the pseudogene TRBV3-2) to TRBJ2-2; no clear D. CDR3 length: 14 amino acids. Germline assignment: CDR1 LGHDT and CDR2 YNNKEL (reference sequence). V was pared by 1 base and J by 0 bases, with 3 bases between.

The chain uses TRBV7-8 and TRBJ2-1; 9 bases match TRBD2. The germline gives CDR1 SGHVS, CDR2 FQNEAQ. After removal of 4 bases from V and 8 bases from J, the junction contained 9 bases not matched to a gene. The CDR3 is 15 amino acids. The CDR3, as DNA: TGTGCCAGCAGCTCGCGGGGGGGCCTAATCGATGAGCAGTTCTTC. Protein sequence: CASSSRGGLIDEQFF.

In its sample, this clone was seen a few times. The V call is TRBV6-6, the J call TRBJ1-5; tentative D call: TRBD1 (6 bases). This CDR3 has 16 amino acids. V was trimmed by 6 bases and J by 4 bases, leaving 19 bases between them. CDR1 is MNHNY, CDR2 SVGAGI, per germline (reference sequence). As DNA, the CDR3 is TGTGCCAGCAGACCGAGGGGGGGCAACCTAAATCAGCCCCAGCATTTT. Encoded protein: CASRPRGGNLNQPQHF.

J is TRBJ1-2 and V is TRBV7-3; D unclear. This CDR3 has 16 residues. Deletions cut 5 bases from V and 3 bases from J, with 19 bases between. The germline CDR1 and CDR2 sequences are SGHTA and FQGTGA. The CDR3: CASSPALRVGDYGYTF. The CDR3 DNA follows: TGTGCCAGCAGCCCAGCCCTGAGGGTCGGGGACTATGGCTACACCTTC.

The J gene is TRBJ1-4, the V gene TRBV11-3; unclear D gene. The CDR3 has 16 residues. Germline values: CDR1 SGHNT, CDR2 YENEEA. With 2 bases removed from V and 7 bases from J, the gap between germline ends came to 17 bases. CDR3: CASSLIFGEGGEKLFF. The CDR3 DNA reads as TGTGCCAGCAGCTTAATTTTCGGGGAGGGCGGTGAAAAACTGTTTTTT.

The V and J genes are TRBV27 and TRBJ1-5; no definite D call. Germline assignment: CDR1 MNHEY and CDR2 SMNVEV (reference sequence). Deletions cut 5 bases from V and 0 bases from J, with 8 bases between. The CDR3 is made up of 14 amino acids. CDR3 loop: CASSTVYSNQPQHF. The CDR3 DNA is TGTGCCAGCAGTACAGTCTATAGCAATCAGCCCCAGCATTTT.

The chain couples TRBV24-1 to TRBJ2-1; D is uncertain. Germline assignment: CDR1 KGHDR and CDR2 SFDVKD. The V end lost 4 bases, the J end lost 6 bases, and 18 bases lay between the germline ends. The CDR3 contains 16 residues. CDR3 DNA sequence: TGTGCCACCAGTGACCCCGGCCCACAGTGGGTCAATGAGCAGTTCTTC. This codes for CATSDPGPQWVNEQFF.

This clone was found a few times. The genes are TRBV4-1 and TRBJ2-5; the D gene is possibly TRBD1 (5 bases). Germline CDR1 reads MGHRA; CDR2 reads YSYEKL. This CDR3 is 16 amino acids long. V was clipped by 0 bases and J by 7 bases, with 18 bases between them. CDR3 in DNA: TGCGCCAGCAGCCAAGATGGGGCAGCCCCTTCGGGGACCCAGTACTTC. This translates into CASSQDGAAPSGTQYF.

In its sample, this clone was seen once. V usage is TRBV5-1 and J usage is TRBJ2-7; D unclear. Germline V gene sequence: CDR1 SGHRS, CDR2 YFSETQ. V was trimmed by 0 bases and J by 2 bases, leaving 9 bases between them. This CDR3 spans 14 amino acids. The CDR3 loop is CASSLGPGTYEQYV. DNA for the CDR3: TGCGCCAGCAGCTTGGGCCCAGGTACCTACGAGCAGTACGTC.

The chain is built from TRBV5-5 and TRBJ1-1; D might be TRBD1 (5 bases). Trimming removed 4 bases from V and 4 bases from J, with 11 bases in between. Looked up from germline, CDR1 is SGHKS and CDR2 is YYEKEE (reference sequence). The CDR3 loop spans 13 amino acids. CDR3 residues: CASSGTGGTEAFF. The CDR3, as DNA: TGTGCCAGCAGCGGGACTGGGGGCACTGAAGCTTTCTTT.

This clone has more than one count but fewer than ten. The gene calls are TRBV7-2 and TRBJ2-3; the match to TRBD1 covers 7 bases. Germline assignment: CDR1 SGHTA and CDR2 FQGNSA. Trimming took 5 bases from V and 3 from J; bases not matched to a gene: 2. This CDR3 contains 13 residues. This chain's CDR3 is CASSPGQTDTQYF. CDR3 nucleotide sequence: TGTGCCAGCAGCCCGGGACAGACAGATACGCAGTATTTT.

This rearrangement joins TRBV3-1 (or the pseudogene TRBV3-2) to TRBJ1-1; 8 bases are shared with TRBD1. The V gene's germline CDR1 is LGHDT and CDR2 YNNKEL (reference sequence). Germline trimming cut 1 base from V and 4 bases from J; bases unmatched to any gene: 14. This CDR3 region has 18 residues. The CDR3 nucleotides are TGTGCCAGCAGCCAAGCGGGGACTCAGGGGGCGCGAGGCACTGAAGCTTTCTTT. Translated: CASSQAGTQGARGTEAFF.

The chain has TRBV5-1 and TRBJ2-2; D tentatively fits TRBD1 or TRBD2 (5 bases each). Trimming took 0 bases from V and 6 from J, leaving 6 bases between them. CDR1 is SGHRS and CDR2 is YFSETQ in the germline V gene. The CDR3 extends over 13 amino acids. In DNA, the CDR3 is TGCGCCAGCAGCTTGGGGGGACCCGGGGAGCTGTTTTTT. Translated: CASSLGGPGELFF.

The rearrangement joins TRBV7-2 to TRBJ2-1, with 9 nucleotides matching TRBD2. The CDR3 length is 16 residues. CDR1 and CDR2 (germline): SGHTA, FQGNSA. V lost 2 bases, J lost 7 bases, and 9 bases stayed unmatched. The CDR3 protein is CASSLSSAGGLNEQFF. CDR3 bases: TGTGCCAGCAGCTTATCATCAGCGGGGGGTTTGAATGAGCAGTTCTTC. The full variable domain, with the rest looked up from reference TRBV7-2 and TRBJ2-1, is GAGVSQSPSNKVTEKGKDVELRCDPISGHTALYWYRQSLGQGLEFLIYFQGNSAPDKSGLPSDRFSAERTGGSVSTLTIQRTQQEDSAVYLCASSLSSAGGLNEQFFGPGTRLTVL.

This sequence joins TRBV6-2 or TRBV6-3 and TRBJ2-5, with 7 bases fitting TRBD2. CDR3 length: 14 residues. J gave up 5 bases and V 2 bases, and 5 bases lay outside the gene matches. The V gene's germline CDR1 is MNHEY and CDR2 SVGEGT. CDR3 DNA: TGTGCCAGCAGTTACGGGGACTATAAGGAGACCCAGTACTTC. Its translation: CASSYGDYKETQYF.